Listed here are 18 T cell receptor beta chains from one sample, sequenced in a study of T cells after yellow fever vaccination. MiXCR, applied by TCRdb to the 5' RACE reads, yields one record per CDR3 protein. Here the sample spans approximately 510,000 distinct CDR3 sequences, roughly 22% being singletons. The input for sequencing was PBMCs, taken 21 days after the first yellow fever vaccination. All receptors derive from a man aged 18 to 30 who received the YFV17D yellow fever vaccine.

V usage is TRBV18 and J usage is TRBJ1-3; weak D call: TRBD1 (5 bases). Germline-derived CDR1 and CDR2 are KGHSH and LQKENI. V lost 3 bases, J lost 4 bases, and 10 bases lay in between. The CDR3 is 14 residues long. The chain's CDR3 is CASSPGTQGNTIYF. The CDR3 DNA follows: TGTGCCAGCTCACCCGGGACGCAAGGAAACACCATATATTTT.

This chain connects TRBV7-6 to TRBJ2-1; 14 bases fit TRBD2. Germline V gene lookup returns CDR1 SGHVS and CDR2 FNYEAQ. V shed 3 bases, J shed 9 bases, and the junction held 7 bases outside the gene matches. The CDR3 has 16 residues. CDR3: CASSFSTSGGAGEQFF. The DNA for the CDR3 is TGTGCCAGCAGCTTTTCGACTAGCGGGGGGGCCGGTGAGCAGTTCTTC.

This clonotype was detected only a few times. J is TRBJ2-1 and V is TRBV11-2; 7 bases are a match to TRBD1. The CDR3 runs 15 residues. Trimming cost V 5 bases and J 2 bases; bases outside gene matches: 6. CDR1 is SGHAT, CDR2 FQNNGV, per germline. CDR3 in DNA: TGTGCCAGCAGCGCCCTGAGGGGGCCCTACAATGAGCAGTTCTTC. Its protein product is CASSALRGPYNEQFF.

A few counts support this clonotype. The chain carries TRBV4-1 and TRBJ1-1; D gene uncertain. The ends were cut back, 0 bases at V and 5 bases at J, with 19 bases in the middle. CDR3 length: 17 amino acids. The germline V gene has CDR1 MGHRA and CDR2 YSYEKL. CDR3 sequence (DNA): TGCGCCAGCAGCCAAGACTTTAGGACGGAGTTGCGGACTGAAGCTTTCTTT. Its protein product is CASSQDFRTELRTEAFF.

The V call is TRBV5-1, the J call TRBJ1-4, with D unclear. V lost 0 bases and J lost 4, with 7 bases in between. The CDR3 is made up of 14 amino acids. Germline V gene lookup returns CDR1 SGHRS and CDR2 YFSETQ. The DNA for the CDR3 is TGCGCCAGCAGCTTGGAAAAGGGTAATGAAAAACTGTTTTTT. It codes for CASSLEKGNEKLFF.

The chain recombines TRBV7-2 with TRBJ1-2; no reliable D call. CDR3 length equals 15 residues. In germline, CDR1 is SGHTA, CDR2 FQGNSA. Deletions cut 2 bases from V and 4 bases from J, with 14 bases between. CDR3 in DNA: TGTGCCAGCAGCTTATATTGGGGAGGAAGCTATGGCTACACCTTC. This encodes CASSLYWGGSYGYTF.

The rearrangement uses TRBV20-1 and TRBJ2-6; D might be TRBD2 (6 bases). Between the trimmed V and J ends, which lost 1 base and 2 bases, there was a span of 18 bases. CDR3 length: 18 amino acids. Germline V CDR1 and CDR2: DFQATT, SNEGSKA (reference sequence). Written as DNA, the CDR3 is TGCAGTGCTAGAGGTGCGGGGCCAGGCGATCCTGGGGCCAACGTCCTGACTTTC. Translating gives CSARGAGPGDPGANVLTF.

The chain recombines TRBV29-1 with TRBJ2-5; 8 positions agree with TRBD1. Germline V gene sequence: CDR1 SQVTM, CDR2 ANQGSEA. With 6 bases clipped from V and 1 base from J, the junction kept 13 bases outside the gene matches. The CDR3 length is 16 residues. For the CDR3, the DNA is TGCAGCGTCGAATACAGAGGGGACAGGTCCCAAGAGACCCAGTACTTC. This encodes CSVEYRGDRSQETQYF. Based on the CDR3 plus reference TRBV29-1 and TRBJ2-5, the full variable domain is SAVISQKPSRDICQRGTSLTIQCQVDSQVTMMFWYRQQPGQSLTLIATANQGSEATYESGFVIDKFPISRPNLTFSTLTVSNMSPEDSSIYLCSVEYRGDRSQETQYFGPGTRLLVL.

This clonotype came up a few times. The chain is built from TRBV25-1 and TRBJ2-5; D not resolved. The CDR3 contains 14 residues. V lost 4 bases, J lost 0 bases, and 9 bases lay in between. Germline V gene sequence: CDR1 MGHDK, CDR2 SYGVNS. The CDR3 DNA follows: TGTGCCAGCAGTGTTAGGTCGTACCAAGAGACCCAGTACTTC. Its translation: CASSVRSYQETQYF. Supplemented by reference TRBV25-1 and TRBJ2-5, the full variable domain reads EADIYQTPRYLVIGTGKKITLECSQTMGHDKMYWYQQDPGMELHLIHYSYGVNSTEKGDLSSESTVSRIRTEHFPLTLESARPSHTSQYLCASSVRSYQETQYFGPGTRLLVL.

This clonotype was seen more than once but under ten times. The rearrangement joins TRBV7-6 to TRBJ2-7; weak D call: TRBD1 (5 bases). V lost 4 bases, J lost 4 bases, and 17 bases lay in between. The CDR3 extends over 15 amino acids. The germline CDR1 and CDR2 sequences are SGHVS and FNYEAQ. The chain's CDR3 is CASSYATGPYYEQYF. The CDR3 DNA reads TGTGCCAGCAGCTACGCAACAGGACCCTATTACGAGCAGTACTTC.

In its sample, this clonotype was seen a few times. The CDR3 spells CSAEDRSYNSPLHF. Here the CDR3 DNA reads TGCAGTGCCGAGGACAGGTCCTATAATTCACCCCTCCACTTT. The V call is TRBV20-1, the J call TRBJ1-6; 7 bases are a match to TRBD1. The length of the CDR3 is 14 residues. The V gene end was trimmed by 6 bases and the J gene end by 1 base; junction bases not matched to a gene: 3. Per germline, CDR1 DFQATT and CDR2 SNEGSKA (reference sequence).

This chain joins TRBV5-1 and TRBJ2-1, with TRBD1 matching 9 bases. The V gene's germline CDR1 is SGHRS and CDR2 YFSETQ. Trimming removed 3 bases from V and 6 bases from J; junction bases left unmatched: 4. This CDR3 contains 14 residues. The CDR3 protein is CASSWKDRGNEQFF. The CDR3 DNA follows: TGCGCCAGCAGCTGGAAGGACAGGGGCAATGAGCAGTTCTTC.

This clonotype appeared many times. CDR3 nucleotide sequence: TGCGCCAGCAGAGCTGACAGGGGGCTAACTGAAGCTTTCTTT. Translation: CASRADRGLTEAFF. The V gene is TRBV5-1, the J gene TRBJ1-1, with TRBD1 identical over 10 bases. The CDR3 spans 14 residues. Trimming cost V 5 bases and J 5 bases; bases outside gene matches: 6. In germline, CDR1 is SGHRS, CDR2 YFSETQ.

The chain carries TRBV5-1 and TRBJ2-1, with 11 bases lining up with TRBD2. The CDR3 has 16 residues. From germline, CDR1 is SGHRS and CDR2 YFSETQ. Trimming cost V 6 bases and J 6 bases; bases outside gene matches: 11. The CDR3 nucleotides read TGCGCCAGCATTGGGGGGCCTAGCGGGGGGCCCAATGAGCAGTTCTTC. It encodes CASIGGPSGGPNEQFF.

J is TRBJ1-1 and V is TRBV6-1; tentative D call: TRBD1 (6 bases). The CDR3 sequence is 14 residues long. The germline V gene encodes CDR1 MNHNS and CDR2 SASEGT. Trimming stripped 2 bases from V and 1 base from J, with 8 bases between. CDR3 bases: TGTGCCAGCAGTGAACGGGACAAGAACACTGAAGCTTTCTTT. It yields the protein CASSERDKNTEAFF.

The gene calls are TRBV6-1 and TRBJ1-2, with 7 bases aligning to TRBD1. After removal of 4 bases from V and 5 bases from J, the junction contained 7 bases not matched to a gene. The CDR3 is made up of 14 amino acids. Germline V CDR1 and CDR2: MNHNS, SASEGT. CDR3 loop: CASSGQEGAYGYTF. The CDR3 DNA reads TGTGCCAGCAGTGGACAGGAGGGGGCTTATGGCTACACCTTC.

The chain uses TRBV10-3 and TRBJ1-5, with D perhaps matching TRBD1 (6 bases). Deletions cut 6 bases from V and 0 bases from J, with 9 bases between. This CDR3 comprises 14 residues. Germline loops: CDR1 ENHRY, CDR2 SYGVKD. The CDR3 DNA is TGTGCCATCAGCAGGGGCGATAGCAATCAGCCCCAGCATTTT. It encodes CAISRGDSNQPQHF.

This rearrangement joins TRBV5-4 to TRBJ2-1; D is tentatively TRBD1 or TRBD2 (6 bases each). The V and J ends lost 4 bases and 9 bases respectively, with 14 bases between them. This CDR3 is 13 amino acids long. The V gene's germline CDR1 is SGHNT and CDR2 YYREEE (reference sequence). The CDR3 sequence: CASSLVKGGEQFF. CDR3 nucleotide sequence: TGTGCCAGCAGCCTCGTGAAGGGGGGTGAGCAGTTCTTC.